The clone carrying this T cell receptor beta chain was observed a few times. The antigen is not known. 5'RACE with constant-segment primers built TCRalpha and TCRbeta cDNA libraries with UMIs. MiXCR, run by TCRdb on the 5' RACE reads, gives a single entry per CDR3 protein. Of around 150,000 distinct CDR3 sequences in the sample, about 14% were seen once. The sample belongs to a study of T-cell memory formation after mild COVID-19. Background on the study: Across donors, TCR clusters were largely donor specific.

The study, taken as a whole, reports: Later expanders leaned CD4+, whereas clones that contracted between day 15 and 85 were balanced CD4/CD8. Memory cells collected pre-infection included some clones that later responded, suggesting cross-reactive memory joined.

Per germline, CDR1 SGHRS and CDR2 YFSETQ. This CDR3 contains 18 residues. With 0 bases removed from V and 2 bases from J, the gap between germline ends came to 19 bases. Sequencing was carried out using PBMCs or a T cell subset sorted from them (not recorded which). V usage is TRBV5-1 and J usage is TRBJ2-3, with D possibly matching TRBD1 (7 bases). The receptor was derived from an adult woman who had mild COVID-19 (a few samples of this study predate the infection). Cell type and time point are not known. As DNA, the CDR3 is TGCGCCAGCAGCTTGGCCAAGATAGCAGGGGGGCTCACAGATACGCAGTATTTT. It translates to CASSLAKIAGGLTDTQYF.